The clone carrying this T cell receptor (beta chain) was seen more than once but under ten times. In the source study's methods: Reference gene primer amplification gave estimated nucleated cell counts. Profiling relied on immunoSEQ multiplex PCR, and the TCRdb table lists in-frame clones only, not all of them. The V and J calls and clone size are taken from that table; D and trimming were inferred from the DNA. The sample carries roughly 250,000 clones, approximately 80% recorded once. The germline V gene has CDR1 SGHAT and CDR2 FQNNGV. There are 16 residues in the CDR3. V was cut by 1 base and J by 3 bases, with 16 bases left in between. The data were taken from a study of blood T cell repertoires in COVID-19. Background on the study: The United States, Italy and Spain supplied acute and convalescent COVID-19 samples. The analysed material was cDNA or gDNA that came from T cells, B-cell-depleted T cells, or PBMCs.

This receptor was identified in a woman at least 80 years old with acute or convalescent COVID-19. Sequenced: peripheral blood. The rearrangement joins TRBV11-2 to TRBJ2-7; D possibly corresponds to TRBD1 (5 bases). CDR3 protein: CASSLGRARGFYEQYF. The CDR3 DNA is TGTGCCAGCAGCTTAGGCAGGGCTAGAGGATTCTACGAGCAGTACTTC. Full variable domain (remainder filled in from reference TRBV11-2 and TRBJ2-7): EAGVAQSPRYKIIEKRQSVAFWCNPISGHATLYWYQQILGQGPKLLIQFQNNGVVDDSQLPKDRFSAERLKGVDSTLKIQPAKLEDSAVYLCASSLGRARGFYEQYFGPGTRLTVT.